These 5 T cell receptor beta chains share one sample of origin, sequenced in a study of blood T cell repertoires in COVID-19. The repertoire was sequenced with immunoSEQ multiplex PCR; TCRdb's copy has only in-frame clones and lacks some. The sample contains some 200,000 clones, 75% to 85% of which appear only once. Source material: peripheral blood. All receptors derive from a human donor in a cohort sampled during active COVID-19.

This clone has just a few counts. This specimen includes other DNA sequences encoding the same CDR3. V usage is TRBV10-3 and J usage is TRBJ2-3, with D perhaps TRBD2 (5 bases). Trimming stripped 2 bases from V and 2 bases from J, with 8 bases between. The germline V gene has CDR1 ENHRY and CDR2 SYGVKD. The CDR3 loop spans 14 amino acids. DNA of the CDR3: TGTGCCATCAGTGAGGGAGGAAACACAGATACGCAGTATTTT. It is translated as CAISEGGNTDTQYF.

Points on this clone: Additional DNA sequences in this sample encode the identical CDR3. This sequence joins TRBV10-3 and TRBJ1-4, with D hard to call. The CDR3 is 14 amino acids. V lost 0 bases, J lost 5 bases, and 7 bases lay in between. Germline-derived CDR1 and CDR2 are ENHRY and SYGVKD. The CDR3 loop is CAISESGGNEKLFF. The CDR3 bases are TGTGCCATCAGTGAGTCGGGAGGGAATGAAAAACTGTTTTTT.

This sequence joins TRBV19 and TRBJ1-6; 8 positions agree with TRBD1. Losses at the gene ends were 5 bases for V and 1 base for J; bases not matched to a gene: 7. This CDR3 has 17 amino acids. Looked up from germline, CDR1 is LNHDA and CDR2 is SQIVND (reference sequence). The CDR3 is CASSRGQGISYNSPLHF. The CDR3 nucleotides read TGTGCCAGTAGTCGCGGACAGGGCATTTCCTATAATTCACCCCTCCACTTT.

The chain combines TRBV4-2 with TRBJ2-1, with 9 bases matching TRBD2. V lost 1 base and J lost 10; bases outside the gene matches: 11. CDR1 and CDR2 from the germline V gene are LGHNA and YNFKEQ. This CDR3 region has 16 residues. DNA for the CDR3: TGTGCCAGCAGCCAAGTGGTGGCTAGCGGGGAAGGGGAGCAGTTCTTC. Amino acids: CASSQVVASGEGEQFF.

The chain links TRBV4-2 to TRBJ2-3, with unresolved D. V was pared by 1 base and J by 4 bases, with 6 bases between. This CDR3 has 13 residues. Germline loops: CDR1 LGHNA, CDR2 YNFKEQ. Written as DNA, the CDR3 is TGTGCCAGCAGCCAAGCGCGGCCAGATACGCAGTATTTT. It encodes CASSQARPDTQYF.